The 21 T cell receptor beta chains given below trace back to one sample, sequenced in a study of OX40 agonist ivuxolimab in advanced cancers. Measured with immunoSEQ multiplex PCR; TCRdb has only the in-frame clones, and not every one. The sample includes about 80,000 clones, around 90% seen only once; the top ten take 10% to 15%. The starting material was CD4+ or CD8+ T cells sorted from blood, obtained in a trial of the OX40 agonist ivuxolimab. All receptors derive from an adult with an advanced solid tumor such as melanoma, head and neck, liver or kidney cancer.

V gene TRBV5-1 combines with J gene TRBJ2-7; D is unclear. Germline V gene lookup returns CDR1 SGHRS and CDR2 YFSETQ. The CDR3 is 12 residues long. V lost 7 bases and J 5 bases, leaving 13 bases between the germline ends. CDR3 nucleotide sequence: TGCGCCAGCGCAGAGAATTTGGACGAGCAGTACTTC. Translating it yields CASAENLDEQYF.

Points on this clone: Different DNA sequences within this sample yield the same CDR3. J is TRBJ1-5 and V is TRBV6-5; no clear D gene. Germline V lookup: CDR1 MNHEY, CDR2 SVGAGI. This CDR3 comprises 14 residues. V was clipped by 0 bases and J by 4 bases, with 7 bases between them. CDR3 in amino acids: CASSYSGGNQPQHF. The CDR3 nucleotides are TGTGCCAGCAGTTACTCGGGAGGGAATCAGCCCCAGCATTTT.

The J gene is TRBJ2-3, the V gene TRBV6-5; the D is unclear. The CDR3 totals 10 residues. Germline V gene lookup returns CDR1 MNHEY and CDR2 SVGAGI. The V and J ends lost 6 bases and 8 bases respectively, with 6 bases between them. CDR3 protein: CASSLGTQYF. CDR3 nucleotides: TGTGCCAGCAGCTTGGGTACGCAGTATTTT.

This chain joins TRBV6-5 and TRBJ1-2; TRBD1 agrees at 8 bases. The CDR3 has 13 amino acids. CDR1 is MNHEY, CDR2 SVGAGI, per germline. V shed 6 bases, J shed 8 bases, and the junction held 8 bases outside the gene matches. For the CDR3, the DNA is TGTGCCAGCAGCTGGACAGGGTTCGAAGGCTACACCTTC. Translating gives CASSWTGFEGYTF.

The gene calls are TRBV27 and TRBJ1-6; D possibly corresponds to TRBD1 (6 bases). The CDR3 runs 19 residues. Germline CDR1 reads MNHEY; CDR2 reads SMNVEV (reference sequence). Trimming shortened V by 7 bases and J by 5 bases, and 27 bases separated the two germline ends. DNA for the CDR3: TGTGCCAGCACCCCGGGGGCTCCCACAATACGGCCACATAATTCACCCCTCCACTTT. This translates into CASTPGAPTIRPHNSPLHF.

The genes are TRBV6-1 and TRBJ2-7; D call uncertain. The V end lost 2 bases, the J end lost 4 bases, and 18 bases lay between the germline ends. This CDR3 region has 16 residues. The germline gives CDR1 MNHNS, CDR2 SASEGT. CDR3 nucleotide sequence: TGTGCCAGCAGTGAACCGTTACACCGCCGAAAGTACGAGCAGTACTTC. Encoded protein: CASSEPLHRRKYEQYF.

J is TRBJ2-7 and V is TRBV9, with D perhaps assigned TRBD1 or TRBD2 (6 bases each). CDR1 is SGDLS and CDR2 is YYNGEE in the germline V gene. The V end lost 0 bases, the J end lost 0 bases, and 10 bases lay between the germline ends. The CDR3 spans 15 residues. The CDR3, as DNA: TGTGCCAGCAGCGTAGGGGGGGACAACTCCTACGAGCAGTACTTC. Residues: CASSVGGDNSYEQYF.

This clone was observed a few times. The V call is TRBV4-1, the J call TRBJ1-2; D is undetermined. V lost 0 bases, J lost 8 bases, and 16 bases lay in between. The CDR3 sequence is 15 residues long. Germline CDR1 reads MGHRA; CDR2 reads YSYEKL. The CDR3 DNA reads TGCGCCAGCAGCCAAGAGAGCTCCCAAGATCAGGGCTACACCTTC. This codes for CASSQESSQDQGYTF.

In nucleotides, the CDR3 is TGTGCCAGCAGCTTAGCCGGGACAGTTAACTACGAGCAGTACTTC. Its protein product is CASSLAGTVNYEQYF. The rearrangement uses TRBV7-8 and TRBJ2-7; 7 nucleotides align to TRBD1. This CDR3 spans 15 amino acids. The V segment lost 0 bases and the J segment 3 bases; nucleotides outside the gene matches: 5. CDR1 and CDR2 from the germline V gene are SGHVS and FQNEAQ.

The sample holds one count of this clone. The rearrangement joins TRBV7-9 to TRBJ2-1; D may be TRBD2 (5 bases). CDR3 size: 12 residues. From germline, CDR1 is SEHNR and CDR2 FQNEAQ (reference sequence). Trimming cost V 0 bases and J 13 bases, with 10 bases left between them. This CDR3 reads CASSLANSVQFF. The CDR3 nucleotides read TGTGCCAGCAGCTTAGCGAATAGCGTTCAGTTCTTC.

V is TRBV14 and J is TRBJ1-2; the match to TRBD1 covers 12 bases. V trimming: 5 bases; J trimming: 5 bases; junction bases outside the gene matches: 6. Germline V gene data show CDR1 as SGHDN and CDR2 as FVKESK. The CDR3 length is 15 residues. The CDR3: CASSGTGGGRYGYTF. Here the CDR3 DNA reads TGTGCCAGCAGCGGGACAGGGGGCGGTCGGTATGGCTACACCTTC.

The chain uses TRBV13 and TRBJ1-2; 8 nucleotides line up with TRBD1. V was clipped by 3 bases and J by 8 bases; unmatched bases: 2. CDR3 length: 12 residues. The germline V gene has CDR1 PRHDT and CDR2 FYEKMQ (reference sequence). CDR3 sequence (DNA): TGTGCCAGCAGCTTGACAGGGGTCGGCTACACCTTC. Its translation is CASSLTGVGYTF.

The chain couples TRBV2 to TRBJ1-4; TRBD1 aligns across 10 bases. Trimming at V came to 8 bases and at J to 7 bases, leaving 10 bases not matched to a gene. The CDR3 runs to 15 residues. Germline V gives CDR1 SNHLY, CDR2 FYNNEI. CDR3 nucleotides: TGTGCCAGCTTAATCCCGGGACAGGGGAGTGAAAAACTGTTTTTT. Its translation: CASLIPGQGSEKLFF.

The chain employs TRBV11-3 and TRBJ2-7; 12 nucleotides align to TRBD1. V lost 1 base to trimming and J lost 5 bases; unmatched junction nucleotides: 15. Per germline, CDR1 SGHNT and CDR2 YENEEA. This CDR3 is built from 19 residues. The CDR3 nucleotides are TGTGCCAGCAGCTTAGCCTATCCGGGACAGGGGGCGAGGGTAGACGAGCAGTACTTC. It codes for CASSLAYPGQGARVDEQYF.

This CDR3 is CASSYSGFEDEAFF. DNA for the CDR3: TGTGCCAGCAGTTACTCAGGGTTTGAGGATGAAGCTTTCTTT. The chain employs TRBV6-5 and TRBJ1-1; D is unresolved. Germline V gene sequence: CDR1 MNHEY, CDR2 SVGAGI. This CDR3 has 14 residues. Trimming removed 0 bases at V and 7 bases at J, with 12 bases between.

The chain has TRBV27 and TRBJ2-7; 9 nucleotides line up with TRBD2. Trimming removed 10 bases from V and 6 bases from J; junction bases left unmatched: 7. This CDR3 is 12 amino acids long. From germline, CDR1 is MNHEY and CDR2 SMNVEV (reference sequence). For the CDR3, the DNA is TGTGCCACCGCGGGGGGGGATGGCGAGCAGTACTTC. This codes for CATAGGDGEQYF.

This clone was seen a handful of times. The chain combines TRBV11-3 with TRBJ2-7; the match to TRBD2 covers 11 bases. The CDR3 loop spans 15 amino acids. The V gene's germline CDR1 is SGHNT and CDR2 YENEEA. Trimming took 6 bases from V and 1 from J; bases not matched to a gene: 5. CDR3: CASRKGLAESYEQYF. CDR3 sequence (DNA): TGTGCCAGCAGAAAGGGACTAGCGGAATCCTACGAGCAGTACTTC.

The V call is TRBV30, the J call TRBJ1-2; D not resolved. The CDR3 consists of 11 residues. In germline, CDR1 is GTSNPN, CDR2 SVGIG (reference sequence). Trimming cost V 6 bases and J 2 bases, with 7 bases left between them. CDR3 in amino acids: CACGPNYGYTF. In DNA form, the CDR3 reads TGTGCCTGCGGACCGAACTATGGCTACACCTTC.

The rearrangement uses TRBV7-6 and TRBJ2-3; D is unclear. The CDR3 has 14 residues. The germline V and J ends were trimmed by 0 bases and 3 bases, with 7 bases remaining between them. Germline assignment: CDR1 SGHVS and CDR2 FNYEAQ. Written as DNA, the CDR3 is TGTGCCAGCAGCTTAGCGGTTCGAACAGATACGCAGTATTTT. It yields the protein CASSLAVRTDTQYF.

J is TRBJ2-1 and V is TRBV9; 8 bases are shared with TRBD1. Germline trimming cut 3 bases from V and 5 bases from J; bases unmatched to any gene: 7. The CDR3 runs to 15 residues. Germline values: CDR1 SGDLS, CDR2 YYNGEE. CDR3 sequence (DNA): TGTGCCAGCAGCGGACCCAGACAGGGGAACAATGAGCAGTTCTTC. It translates to CASSGPRQGNNEQFF. The whole variable domain, remainder taken from reference TRBV9 and TRBJ2-1, is DSGVTQTPKHLITATGQRVTLRCSPRSGDLSVYWYQQSLDQGLQFLIQYYNGEERAKGNILERFSAQQFPDLHSELNLSSLELGDSALYFCASSGPRQGNNEQFFGPGTRLTVL.

The CDR3 region is CASSLRLAGDIQYF. The DNA for the CDR3 is TGTGCCAGCAGCCTGCGACTAGCAGGAGACATTCAGTACTTC. The chain employs TRBV11-3 and TRBJ2-4; TRBD2 matches 7 bases. The CDR3 loop spans 14 amino acids. Germline V gene data show CDR1 as SGHNT and CDR2 as YENEEA. Trimming took 5 bases from V and 8 from J; bases not matched to a gene: 9.